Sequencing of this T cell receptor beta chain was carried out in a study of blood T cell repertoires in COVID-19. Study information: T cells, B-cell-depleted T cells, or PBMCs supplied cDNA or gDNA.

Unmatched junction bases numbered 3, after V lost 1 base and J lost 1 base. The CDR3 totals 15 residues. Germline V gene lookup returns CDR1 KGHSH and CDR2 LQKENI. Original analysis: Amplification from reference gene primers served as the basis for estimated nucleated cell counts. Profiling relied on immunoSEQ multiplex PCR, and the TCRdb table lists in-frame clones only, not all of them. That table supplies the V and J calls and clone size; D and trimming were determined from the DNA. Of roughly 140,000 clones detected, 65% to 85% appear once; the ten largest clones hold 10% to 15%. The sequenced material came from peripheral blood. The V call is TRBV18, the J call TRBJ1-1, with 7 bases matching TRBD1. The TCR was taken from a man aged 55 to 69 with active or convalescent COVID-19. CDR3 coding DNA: TGTGCCAGCTCACCACAGGGGGCAACGAACACTGAAGCTTTCTTT. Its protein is CASSPQGATNTEAFF. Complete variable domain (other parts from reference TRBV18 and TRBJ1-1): NAGVMQNPRHLVRRRGQEARLRCSPMKGHSHVYWYRQLPEEGLKFMVYLQKENIIDESGMPKERFSAEFPKEGPSILRIQQVVRGDSAAYFCASSPQGATNTEAFFGQGTRLTVV.